This record covers a single TCR beta chain. This sample stems from a study of blood T cell repertoires in COVID-19. About the research overall: Collection of acute and convalescent COVID-19 samples took place in the United States, Italy and Spain. The cDNA or gDNA used as material had been derived from T cells, B-cell-depleted T cells, or PBMCs.

In the original workflow: Amplification of reference gene primers provided the estimated nucleated cell counts. The repertoire was sequenced with immunoSEQ multiplex PCR; TCRdb's copy has only in-frame clones and lacks some. V and J calls and clone size are those listed in that table; D and trimming were worked out from the DNA. This sample carries about 160,000 clones, about 89% of them seen once, and the ten largest clones take 2.5% to 3.5%. Germline-derived CDR1 and CDR2 are LGHDT and YNNKEL (reference sequence). CDR3 size: 13 residues. V lost 3 bases to trimming and J lost 9 bases; unmatched junction nucleotides: 4.

Material: peripheral blood. This clonotype was sampled from a man between 60 and 75 years old with acute or convalescent COVID-19. The V and J genes are TRBV3-1 (or the pseudogene TRBV3-2) and TRBJ1-3, with 8 nucleotides matching TRBD1. The CDR3 coding sequence is TGTGCCAGCAGCCATCGGACAGGGCGCACCATATATTTT. It is translated as CASSHRTGRTIYF.